The entry below gives a single TCR beta chain sequence along with its context. Germline V CDR1 and CDR2: MNHEY, SVGAGI. CDR3 length: 15 residues. With V trimmed by 2 bases and J by 2 bases, 1 base remained unmatched. Profiling relied on immunoSEQ multiplex PCR, and the TCRdb table lists in-frame clones only, not all of them. In the table there are around 60,000 clones, about 91% of which are singletons. The sample belongs to a study of cytomegalovirus exposure and HLA in healthy donors. The chain is built from TRBV6-5 and TRBJ2-7; 12 bases line up with TRBD2. The sample consisted of PBMCs. This TCR came from a woman aged 18-35 years in good health and CMV-seronegative. Written as DNA, the CDR3 is TGTGCCAGCAGTTACAGGACTAGCGGGACCTACGAGCAGTACTTC. Encoded protein: CASSYRTSGTYEQYF.